Shown below are 26 T cell receptor beta chains from a single sample sequenced in a study of T cells in Graves' hyperthyroidism and ophthalmopathy. Amplified TCR beta CDR3 regions came from RNA transcripts. HTBI primers were the set used in a first-round RT-PCR of the TCR CDR3. TCRdb re-called the multiplex PCR reads with MiXCR, one entry per CDR3 protein. The data show around 280,000 distinct CDR3 sequences, 12% to 15% seen once. Sequences were obtained from blood. The receptors come from a middle-aged woman with Graves' hyperthyroidism.

This chain joins TRBV12-3 or TRBV12-4 and TRBJ1-2; D is possibly TRBD1 (5 bases). The CDR3 contains 12 residues. V lost 3 bases and J 8 bases, leaving 10 bases between the germline ends. The CDR3 region is CASSLGLRGYTF. The CDR3 DNA sequence: TGTGCCAGCAGTTTGGGACTGAGGGGCTACACCTTC.

J is TRBJ2-1 and V is TRBV7-9; D gene ambiguous. The CDR3 loop spans 13 amino acids. Germline CDR1 is SEHNR and CDR2 is FQNEAQ (reference sequence). Trimming stripped 2 bases from V and 3 bases from J, with 5 bases between. The CDR3 DNA reads TGTGCCAGCAGCTTACAGGTCTACAATGAGCAGTTCTTC. Amino acids: CASSLQVYNEQFF.

This clonotype was seen at least ten times. This chain links TRBV3-1 with TRBJ1-2, with 9 bases aligning to TRBD1. The CDR3 totals 16 residues. Germline V CDR1 and CDR2: LGHDT, YNNKEL (reference sequence). V lost 2 bases to trimming and J lost 2 bases; unmatched junction nucleotides: 6. As DNA, the CDR3 is TGTGCCAGCAGCCAACCGCCTGGGACAGGGAACTATGGCTACACCTTC. This codes for CASSQPPGTGNYGYTF.

At least ten counts were recorded for this clonotype. The CDR3 sequence is CASSLGQDFYEQYF. CDR3 sequence (DNA): TGTGCCAGCAGCTTGGGACAGGACTTCTACGAGCAGTACTTC. The J gene is TRBJ2-7, the V gene TRBV5-6, with a tentative D call TRBD1 (6 bases). CDR1 is SGHDT and CDR2 is YYEEEE in the germline V gene. V was pared by 0 bases and J by 3 bases, with 10 bases between. The CDR3 spans 14 residues.

This clonotype came up many times. The chain joins TRBV20-1 to TRBJ1-1, with D uncertain. V lost 2 bases, J lost 1 base, and 8 bases lay in between. Germline V gene lookup returns CDR1 DFQATT and CDR2 SNEGSKA (reference sequence). The CDR3 is made up of 13 amino acids. CDR3 in DNA: TGCAGTGCTAGAAAGGACCCGAACACTGAAGCTTTCTTT. It translates to CSARKDPNTEAFF.

The chain employs TRBV6-1 and TRBJ2-7; 9 nucleotides agree with TRBD2. The CDR3 consists of 18 residues. After removal of 1 base from V and 1 base from J, the junction contained 11 bases not matched to a gene. Germline CDR1 is MNHNS and CDR2 is SASEGT. DNA of the CDR3: TGTGCCAGCAGTGAAGATACCAGGACTAGCGTTAATTCCTACGAGCAGTACTTC. This sequence encodes CASSEDTRTSVNSYEQYF.

This clonotype showed up just once. J is TRBJ1-1 and V is TRBV7-2; 7 bases agree with TRBD1. This CDR3 region has 14 residues. With 5 bases clipped from V and 4 bases from J, the junction kept 7 bases outside the gene matches. The germline CDR1 and CDR2 sequences are SGHTA and FQGNSA. The CDR3: CASSRGTVATEAFF. CDR3 DNA: TGTGCCAGCAGCCGGGGGACAGTGGCCACTGAAGCTTTCTTT.

The chain couples TRBV19 to TRBJ2-2; D gene uncertain. The CDR3 consists of 12 residues. V lost 2 bases and J 6 bases, leaving 4 bases between the germline ends. Germline assignment: CDR1 LNHDA and CDR2 SQIVND (reference sequence). Here the CDR3 DNA reads TGTGCCAGTAGTATAAGAGCCGGGGAGCTGTTTTTT. Residues: CASSIRAGELFF.

This clonotype was found many times. The V and J genes are TRBV13 and TRBJ2-3; D might be TRBD1 (5 bases). The CDR3 extends over 16 amino acids. The V end lost 3 bases, the J end lost 0 bases, and 13 bases lay between the germline ends. Looked up from germline, CDR1 is PRHDT and CDR2 is FYEKMQ (reference sequence). CDR3 protein: CASSFQGDSSTDTQYF. CDR3 nucleotide sequence: TGTGCCAGCAGCTTCCAGGGCGACTCTAGCACAGATACGCAGTATTTT.

This clonotype has ten or more counts. The chain joins TRBV12-3 or TRBV12-4 to TRBJ2-7, with TRBD1 matching 9 bases. V shed 4 bases and J 5 bases; nucleotides not matched to a gene: 9. CDR3 size: 15 residues. The CDR3 DNA sequence: TGTGCCAGCAGTTCCAAGCCCGGGACAGGGAACGAGCAGTACTTC. Translating gives CASSSKPGTGNEQYF.

This chain links TRBV6-1 with TRBJ2-3; weak D call: TRBD1 (6 bases). The CDR3 totals 17 residues. Germline V gene data show CDR1 as MNHNS and CDR2 as SASEGT. V was trimmed by 3 bases and J by 2 bases, leaving 18 bases between them. CDR3 sequence (DNA): TGTGCCAGCAGTGACCTCCCGACAGGTCTACTCACAGATACGCAGTATTTT. Translation: CASSDLPTGLLTDTQYF.

Many counts were recorded for this clonotype. This chain connects TRBV24-1 to TRBJ2-2; 11 bases match TRBD1. In germline, CDR1 is KGHDR, CDR2 SFDVKD. V lost 12 bases to trimming and J lost 3 bases; unmatched junction nucleotides: 2. The CDR3 has 13 amino acids. This CDR3 reads CASGQGDTGELFF. The CDR3, as DNA: TGTGCCTCGGGACAGGGGGACACCGGGGAGCTGTTTTTT.

In this sample, this clonotype turned up many times. The rearrangement links TRBV6-1 to TRBJ1-5; D uncertain. The V gene lost 8 bases and the J gene lost 0 bases, with 11 bases spanning the gap. Germline V gives CDR1 MNHNS, CDR2 SASEGT. There are 14 residues in the CDR3. The CDR3: CASAAAYSNQPQHF. The CDR3 DNA follows: TGTGCCAGCGCGGCAGCTTATAGCAATCAGCCCCAGCATTTT.

This clonotype was counted many times. The chain employs TRBV7-9 and TRBJ1-6; 7 bases align to TRBD1. CDR3 length equals 13 residues. Germline lookup yields CDR1 SEHNR and CDR2 FQNEAQ (reference sequence). V lost 4 bases and J lost 9; bases outside the gene matches: 3. The CDR3, as DNA: TGTGCCAGCAGCTATAAGGGGGCTTCACCCCTCCACTTT. Protein sequence: CASSYKGASPLHF.

In its sample, this clonotype was seen a few times. The chain is built from TRBV6-1 and TRBJ2-2; TRBD1 aligns across 8 bases. The ends lost 7 bases at V and 0 bases at J; junction bases unmatched: 4. The CDR3 is 15 residues long. Germline V lookup: CDR1 MNHNS, CDR2 SASEGT. The CDR3 sequence: CASNRQGTNTGELFF. CDR3 DNA: TGTGCCAGCAACCGACAGGGGACGAACACCGGGGAGCTGTTTTTT.

The table lists this clonotype with many counts. The chain recombines TRBV12-3 or TRBV12-4 with TRBJ2-2, with 11 bases that match TRBD2. Trimming cost V 5 bases and J 5 bases; bases outside gene matches: 7. The CDR3 is made up of 16 amino acids. The CDR3, as DNA: TGTGCCAGCAGTCGACTAGGGACTAGCGGTACCGGGGAGCTGTTTTTT. Residues: CASSRLGTSGTGELFF.

The rearrangement uses TRBV10-2 and TRBJ1-5, with D possibly matching TRBD1 (5 bases). The germline V and J ends were trimmed by 2 bases and 5 bases, with 10 bases remaining between them. CDR1 and CDR2 from the germline V gene are WSHSY and SAAADI. CDR3 size: 14 residues. The DNA of the CDR3 is TGCGCCAGCAGTGAGGGGGGGAGCCATCAGCCCCAGCATTTT. Protein product: CASSEGGSHQPQHF.

This clonotype was counted at least ten times. The chain combines TRBV4-1 with TRBJ2-2; TRBD2 matches at 9 bases. This CDR3 is 17 amino acids long. The germline gives CDR1 MGHRA, CDR2 YSYEKL. Unmatched junction bases numbered 8, after V lost 0 bases and J lost 6 bases. The CDR3 spells CASSQDGGRALAGELFF. The DNA for the CDR3 is TGCGCCAGCAGCCAAGACGGCGGGAGGGCCCTAGCCGGGGAGCTGTTTTTT.

The V and J genes are TRBV2 and TRBJ2-5; 10 bases line up with TRBD1. The germline V gene has CDR1 SNHLY and CDR2 FYNNEI. After removal of 3 bases from V and 5 bases from J, the junction contained 3 bases not matched to a gene. There are 14 residues in the CDR3. This chain's CDR3 is CASSETGGLETQYF. CDR3 nucleotide sequence: TGTGCCAGCAGTGAGACAGGGGGCTTGGAGACCCAGTACTTC.

The rearrangement uses TRBV10-2 and TRBJ1-5, with D unclear. V lost 0 bases and J lost 6, with 12 bases in between. Germline V gene sequence: CDR1 WSHSY, CDR2 SAAADI. The length of the CDR3 is 15 residues. The CDR3 region has the DNA TGCGCCAGCAGTGAGTCGTACATTCGAGGTCAGCCCCAGCATTTT. Translation gives CASSESYIRGQPQHF.

This clonotype was observed once. A much larger clone is a single base away; this may be a read error. The chain links TRBV7-9 to TRBJ1-4; D is ambiguous. Looked up from germline, CDR1 is SEHNR and CDR2 is FQNEAQ (reference sequence). The CDR3 sequence is 14 residues long. The CDR3 nucleotides read TGTGTCAGCAGCACAGACCCATACGGGGAAAAACTGTTTTTT. Translating it yields CVSSTDPYGEKLFF.

This clonotype has a handful of counts. The chain employs TRBV5-1 and TRBJ2-2, with 11 bases aligning to TRBD2. The V gene end was trimmed by 2 bases and the J gene end by 1 base; junction bases not matched to a gene: 1. The CDR3 runs to 16 residues. Germline CDR1 reads SGHRS; CDR2 reads YFSETQ. The CDR3 here is CASSLTSGRNTGELFF. In DNA form, the CDR3 reads TGCGCCAGCAGCTTAACTAGCGGGAGGAACACCGGGGAGCTGTTTTTT.

In its sample, this clonotype was seen many times. The chain employs TRBV5-1 and TRBJ1-1; tentatively, D is TRBD1 (6 bases). V lost 4 bases and J 1 base, leaving 11 bases between the germline ends. The germline gives CDR1 SGHRS, CDR2 YFSETQ. CDR3 size: 14 residues. This CDR3 reads CASSKRTENTEAFF. The CDR3 bases are TGCGCCAGCAGCAAAAGGACAGAGAACACTGAAGCTTTCTTT.

The chain joins TRBV6-5 to TRBJ1-4, with no clear D. The CDR3 is made up of 14 amino acids. V was pared by 2 bases and J by 0 bases, with 4 bases between. Germline CDR1 MNHEY, CDR2 SVGAGI. In DNA form, the CDR3 reads TGTGCCAGCAGTTACGGGCCAACTAATGAAAAACTGTTTTTT. Protein sequence: CASSYGPTNEKLFF.

This clonotype was seen more than once but under ten times. This likely comes from a read error, as the CDR3 has no conserved phenylalanine or tryptophan at its end. The genes are TRBV19 and TRBJ1-1; D not certain. In germline, CDR1 is LNHDA, CDR2 SQIVND (reference sequence). The germline V and J ends were trimmed by 2 bases and 3 bases, with 13 bases remaining between them. The CDR3 is made up of 15 amino acids. The CDR3 here is CASSIWTSGHTEAFS. The DNA of the CDR3 is TGTGCCAGTAGTATATGGACGTCAGGTCACACTGAAGCTTTCTCT.

This clonotype was observed many times. The chain links TRBV6-1 to TRBJ2-3, with 11 nucleotides matching TRBD2. This CDR3 has 15 residues. Germline-derived CDR1 and CDR2 are MNHNS and SASEGT. The junction had 7 bases not matched to a gene; V was cut back by 6 bases and J by 5 bases. The CDR3: CASRDSGRAQDTQYF. Written as DNA, the CDR3 is TGTGCCAGCAGGGATAGCGGGAGGGCCCAAGATACGCAGTATTTT.